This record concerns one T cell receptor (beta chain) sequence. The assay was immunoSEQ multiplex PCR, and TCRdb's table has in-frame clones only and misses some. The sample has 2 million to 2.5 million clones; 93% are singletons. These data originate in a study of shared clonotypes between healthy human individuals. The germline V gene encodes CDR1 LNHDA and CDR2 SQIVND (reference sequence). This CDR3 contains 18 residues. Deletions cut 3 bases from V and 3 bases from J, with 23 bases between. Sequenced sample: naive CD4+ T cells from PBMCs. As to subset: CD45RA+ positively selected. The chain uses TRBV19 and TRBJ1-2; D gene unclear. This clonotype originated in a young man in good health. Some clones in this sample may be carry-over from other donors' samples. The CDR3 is CASSMLLLYRTTDYGYTF. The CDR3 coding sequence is TGTGCCAGTAGTATGCTGCTCCTCTACAGAACTACTGACTATGGCTACACCTTC.